Below, one T cell receptor beta chain is given with its context. Its antigen is still unknown. Germline CDR1 reads SQVTM; CDR2 reads ANQGSEA. This CDR3 is built from 11 residues. The sample comes from a study of blood T cells in healthy people across ages. Study-level findings and limits: PBMCs that were unsorted prevented a conclusive naive versus antigen-experienced comparison. Age advanced and TCR beta diversity per million T cells fell, roughly linearly.

It was with a sample-barcoded 5' primer and a J-beta primer mix that a second PCR of about 6 to 11 cycles was run. Using its own MiXCR run on the 5' RACE reads, TCRdb lists one record per CDR3 protein. This sample yields hundreds of thousands of distinct CDR3 sequences, of which around three fifths are seen a single time; around 24% belongs to the top ten. Total RNA was extracted at no less than 5.5 micrograms per sample. Sequencing input: blood. This receptor was taken from a man aged 35 to 55 in good health. This sequence joins TRBV29-1 and TRBJ2-5; D is unresolved. With the DNA end fitting TRBJ2-7 better, the J assignment may be wrong. The CDR3 loop is CSVEEWSEQYF. The CDR3 DNA reads as TGCAGCGTTGAAGAGTGGTCCGAGCAGTACTTC.